A selection of T cell receptor beta chains follows, all from one sample in a study of cytomegalovirus exposure and HLA in healthy donors. Assay used: immunoSEQ multiplex PCR; TCRdb lists only in-frame clones, some missing. The table includes approximately 97,000 clones, roughly four fifths detected once. The specimen was PBMCs. The receptors were gathered from a male donor in good health and CMV-seropositive. Both conserved end residues are part of each CDR3. Each record gives: J gene, clone size, D gene, V gene, CDR3 DNA, CDR3 protein. The D gene is left open where the match is weak. Part of the rows lack a size; the others show once, few, many or a class for expanded clones.

TRBJ1-4 - - TRBV7-9 TGTGCCAGCAGCTTAATGGCTACCGGGGGAAAACTGTTTTTT CASSLMATGGKLFF
TRBJ2-4 once - TRBV28 TGTGCCAGCAGTTTAACGAGAAACATTCAGTACTTC CASSLTRNIQYF
TRBJ1-2 once TRBD1 TRBV27 TGTGCCAGCAGTTTAAGTAGGGACAGGGGGCTGTATGGCTACACCTTC CASSLSRDRGLYGYTF
TRBJ2-7 - - TRBV28 TGTGCCAGCAGTTTCCGGGGTAAAACCTACGAGCAGTACTTC CASSFRGKTYEQYF
TRBJ2-1 - - TRBV7-2 TGTGCCAGCAGCTTAGAGGGGTCTAGCTCCTACAATGAGCAGTTCTTC CASSLEGSSSYNEQFF
TRBJ1-5 - - TRBV19 TGTGCCAGCTCTAAAGGGGGGGAGGGTCAGCCCCAGCATTTT CASSKGGEGQPQHF
TRBJ2-6 - - TRBV2 TGTGCCAGTGGTGGGGAAGGGGCCGGGGCCAACGTCCTGACTTTC CASGGEGAGANVLTF
TRBJ2-2 - TRBD2 TRBV4-2 TGTGCCAGCAGCCAACTAGCGGGAGAAGGCACCGGGGAGCTGTTTTTT CASSQLAGEGTGELFF
TRBJ2-3 - - TRBV5-1 TGCGCCAGCAGCTTCGCTAGCAGACTCACAGATACGCAGTATTTT CASSFASRLTDTQYF
TRBJ2-3 - TRBD2 TRBV7-8 TGTGCCAGCAGCTTAGTAGGAGCGGGAGTATTCGGTACGCAGTATTTT CASSLVGAGVFGTQYF
TRBJ2-3 - TRBD2 TRBV7-8 TGTGCCAGCAGCTTCTTGGCTAGCGGGACGGTCGATACGCAGTATTTT CASSFLASGTVDTQYF